The rows below give T cell receptor beta chains drawn from one sample of a study of tumor and adjacent non-tumor tissue in lung cancer. TCRdb called the multiplex PCR reads again in MiXCR, with one record for every CDR3 protein. Of about 110,000 distinct CDR3 sequences listed, roughly 80% were seen once; the top ten hold 37%. The sample taken for sequencing was lung tumor tissue. The receptors here all came from a woman in her sixties with non-small cell lung cancer. The CDR3 runs from the conserved cysteine through the conserved F or W. D genes are given only for firm matches. Part of the rows lack a size; the others show once, few, many or a class for expanded clones.

j_call: TRBJ1-6; clone_size: NA; cdr3_length: 15; d_call: NA; v_call: TRBV6-6; cdr3_nt: TGTGCCAACAGTCTGGTGGGGGTTCTTAATTCACCCCTCCACTTT; cdr3_aa: CANSLVGVLNSPLHF
j_call: TRBJ2-7; clone_size: once; cdr3_length: 14; d_call: TRBD2; v_call: TRBV20-1; cdr3_nt: TGCAGTGCTAGAGAGCGCGGGAGAGGAAACGATCTGTACTTC; cdr3_aa: CSARERGRGNDLYF
j_call: TRBJ2-1; clone_size: NA; cdr3_length: 15; d_call: NA; v_call: TRBV11-3; cdr3_nt: TGTGCCAGCAGCGTAGCAGGGGACAACAACAATGAGCAGTTCTTC; cdr3_aa: CASSVAGDNNNEQFF
j_call: TRBJ2-1; clone_size: many; cdr3_length: 12; d_call: NA; v_call: TRBV10-3; cdr3_nt: TGTGCCATCAGTGAGTCTGGCAATGAGCAGTTCTTC; cdr3_aa: CAISESGNEQFF
j_call: TRBJ2-2; clone_size: NA; cdr3_length: 15; d_call: TRBD1; v_call: TRBV11-3; cdr3_nt: TGTACCAGCAGCCCCATCGGGACAGTGGGCGGGGAGCTGTTTTTT; cdr3_aa: CTSSPIGTVGGELFF
j_call: TRBJ1-5; clone_size: once; cdr3_length: 14; d_call: NA; v_call: TRBV20-1; cdr3_nt: TGCAGTGCTAATAGTGCTGGAGTTACAGATACGCAGCATTTT; cdr3_aa: CSANSAGVTDTQHF
j_call: TRBJ2-7; clone_size: NA; cdr3_length: 16; d_call: NA; v_call: TRBV4-3; cdr3_nt: TGCCCCAGCAGCCAAGATTTAGCATCCTACCCCTACGAGCAGTACTTC; cdr3_aa: CPSSQDLASYPYEQYF
j_call: TRBJ1-6; clone_size: few; cdr3_length: 14; d_call: TRBD1; v_call: TRBV11-2; cdr3_nt: TGCGTCAGCAGCTCCAGGGGGGAAAATTCACCCCTCCACTTT; cdr3_aa: CVSSSRGENSPLHF
j_call: TRBJ2-2; clone_size: many; cdr3_length: 13; d_call: NA; v_call: TRBV4-3; cdr3_nt: TGCGCCAGCAGCCAAGATACCGCCGGGGAGCTGTTTTTT; cdr3_aa: CASSQDTAGELFF
j_call: TRBJ2-1; clone_size: NA; cdr3_length: 17; d_call: TRBD2; v_call: TRBV11-3; cdr3_nt: TGTGCCTGCAGTTTAGAGTTGACTAGCTGGAACCACAATGAGCAGTTCTTC; cdr3_aa: CACSLELTSWNHNEQFF
j_call: TRBJ2-3; clone_size: NA; cdr3_length: 14; d_call: NA; v_call: TRBV11-1; cdr3_nt: TGTGCCAGCAGCCCGGGAATAGCAGGAGATACGCAGTATTTT; cdr3_aa: CASSPGIAGDTQYF
j_call: TRBJ1-1; clone_size: many; cdr3_length: 13; d_call: NA; v_call: TRBV13; cdr3_nt: TGTGCCAGCAGCTTATCCACGAACACTGAAGCTTTCTTT; cdr3_aa: CASSLSTNTEAFF
j_call: TRBJ1-1; clone_size: NA; cdr3_length: 15; d_call: NA; v_call: TRBV11-3; cdr3_nt: TGTGCCAGCAGCTTAGATCCGGGGAGGGGCACTGAAGCTTTCTTC; cdr3_aa: CASSLDPGRGTEAFF
j_call: TRBJ2-2; clone_size: NA; cdr3_length: 17; d_call: NA; v_call: TRBV6-2/TRBV6-3; cdr3_nt: TGTGCCAGCAGTTACATCGAACAGAGAGCCAACACCGGGGAGCTGTTCTTT; cdr3_aa: CASSYIEQRANTGELFF
j_call: TRBJ2-3; clone_size: NA; cdr3_length: 15; d_call: TRBD1; v_call: TRBV11-2; cdr3_nt: TGTGTCAACAGCCTAGGGACAGGGGGAACGGATACGCAGAATTTT; cdr3_aa: CVNSLGTGGTDTQNF
j_call: TRBJ2-7; clone_size: once; cdr3_length: 14; d_call: NA; v_call: TRBV7-8; cdr3_nt: TGTGCCAGCAGCTTAAGAACAGCGTCCTACGAGCAGTACTTC; cdr3_aa: CASSLRTASYEQYF